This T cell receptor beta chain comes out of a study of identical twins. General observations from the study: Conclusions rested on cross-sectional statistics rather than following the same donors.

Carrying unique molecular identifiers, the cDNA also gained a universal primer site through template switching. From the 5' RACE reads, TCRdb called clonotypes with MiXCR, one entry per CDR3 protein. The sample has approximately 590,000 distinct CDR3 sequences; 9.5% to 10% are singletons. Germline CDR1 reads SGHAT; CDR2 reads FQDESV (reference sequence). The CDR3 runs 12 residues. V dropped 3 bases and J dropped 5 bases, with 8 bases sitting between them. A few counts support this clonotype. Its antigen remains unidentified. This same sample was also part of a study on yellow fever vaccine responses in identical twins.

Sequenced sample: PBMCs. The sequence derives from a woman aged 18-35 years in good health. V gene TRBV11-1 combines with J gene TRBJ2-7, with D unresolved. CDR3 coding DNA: TGTGCCAGCAGCTTTGAGAGGAACGAGCAGTACTTC. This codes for CASSFERNEQYF.